Below, 26 T cell receptor beta chains from the same sample are listed, as sequenced in a study of shared clonotypes between healthy human individuals. Some clones are missing from TCRdb's copy, which holds only in-frame ones; the method was immunoSEQ multiplex PCR. This table holds fewer than 700,000 clones, around three quarters found once. Specimen: PBMCs. These receptors came from a woman aged 35 to 49 in good health. Some clones in this sample may be carry-over from other donors' samples.

Of note for this clone: Other DNA sequences in the same sample also yield this CDR3. This chain joins TRBV5-1 and TRBJ2-1, with D hard to call. This CDR3 spans 14 amino acids. Trimming took 0 bases from V and 2 from J, leaving 6 bases between them. Germline assignment: CDR1 SGHRS and CDR2 YFSETQ. The DNA of the CDR3 is TGCGCCAGCAGCTTGGGAGACACCTACAATGAGCAGTTCTTC. Translated, it gives CASSLGDTYNEQFF.

This clone was seen only once. The germline gene is not matched at one end of the junction; a read error may be the cause. V and J are TRBV27 and TRBJ1-3; perhaps TRBD1 as D (5 bases). Germline-derived CDR1 and CDR2 are MNHEY and SMNVEV (reference sequence). The CDR3 is 15 amino acids. CDR3 in amino acids: CACRFSRDSGNTIYF. The CDR3, as DNA: TGTGCCTGCAGGTTTTCCAGGGATTCTGGAAACACCATATATTTT.

This sequence joins TRBV28 and TRBJ2-2; possible D gene TRBD2, 6 bases. This CDR3 contains 14 residues. Per the germline V gene, CDR1 is MDHEN and CDR2 is SYDVKM. V shed 7 bases and J shed 7 bases, with 16 bases lying between them. The CDR3 coding sequence is TGTGCCAGCAAGTCGCTAGCGTACGGCGGGGAGCTGTTTTTT. It codes for CASKSLAYGGELFF.

In regard to this clone: Since a much larger clone is just one base distant, this may be a read error. V gene TRBV9 combines with J gene TRBJ1-3; 7 bases are a match to TRBD1. CDR3 length equals 18 residues. The germline CDR1 and CDR2 sequences are SGDLS and YYNGEE. After removal of 7 bases from V and 0 bases from J, the junction contained 16 bases not matched to a gene. The CDR3 loop is CASGPFTTRTGSGNTIYF. Written as DNA, the CDR3 is TGTGCCAGCGGCCCTTTCACGACCAGGACAGGCTCTGGAAACACCATATATTTT.

The chain couples TRBV6-1 to TRBJ1-6; 9 bases align to TRBD1. CDR3 length: 14 residues. From germline, CDR1 is MNHNS and CDR2 SASEGT. Unmatched junction bases numbered 2, after V lost 6 bases and J lost 5 bases. DNA for the CDR3: TGTGCCAGCAGCTGGGACAGGGATAATTCACCCCTCCACTTT. This gives the protein CASSWDRDNSPLHF.

The V gene is TRBV15, the J gene TRBJ2-1, with D possibly matching TRBD2 (7 bases). Trimming removed 3 bases at V and 5 bases at J, with 20 bases between. Germline CDR1 is LNHNV and CDR2 is YYDKDF (reference sequence). The CDR3 is 17 amino acids. CDR3 bases: TGTGCCACCAGCAGGATGGGGTTCGCGGGGGCAGACAATGAGCAGTTCTTC. Its protein is CATSRMGFAGADNEQFF.

This chain connects TRBV25-1 to TRBJ1-1, with D perhaps matching TRBD1 (6 bases). CDR1 is MGHDK and CDR2 is SYGVNS in the germline V gene. With 8 bases removed from V and 5 bases from J, the gap between germline ends came to 15 bases. The CDR3 has 13 amino acids. CDR3 sequence (DNA): TGTGCCAGCCAACCCAGGGGCGAAACTGAAGCTTTCTTT. Protein: CASQPRGETEAFF.

The chain has TRBV4-3 and TRBJ2-3; 11 nucleotides align to TRBD2. V gave up 0 bases and J gave up 0 bases; unmatched junction bases: 11. Germline CDR1 reads LGHNA; CDR2 reads YSLEER. This CDR3 region has 20 residues. The CDR3 DNA sequence: TGCGCCAGCAGCCAAGACGGGAATACCGGGACTAGCGGCAGCACAGATACGCAGTATTTT. Encoded protein: CASSQDGNTGTSGSTDTQYF.

This chain connects TRBV29-1 to TRBJ2-5, with D possibly TRBD1 on 6 matching bases. Trimming stripped 5 bases from V and 5 bases from J, with 9 bases between. CDR3 length: 11 residues. The germline V gene encodes CDR1 SQVTM and CDR2 ANQGSEA. This CDR3 is CSVLGAETQYF. The CDR3 coding sequence is TGCAGCGTTCTGGGGGCTGAGACCCAGTACTTC.

The sample holds one count of this clone. The chain joins TRBV7-2 to TRBJ1-2; D not certain. Germline CDR1 reads SGHTA; CDR2 reads FQGNSA. The CDR3 length is 13 residues. V gave up 5 bases and J gave up 7 bases, with 14 bases separating them. In DNA, the CDR3 is TGTGCCAGCAGCACCTACAGAGCTGGTGGCTACACCTTC. Protein: CASSTYRAGGYTF.

This sequence joins TRBV2 and TRBJ1-2, with TRBD1 matching over 7 bases. Per germline, CDR1 SNHLY and CDR2 FYNNEI. V lost 7 bases to trimming and J lost 5 bases; unmatched junction nucleotides: 10. The length of the CDR3 is 14 residues. The CDR3 DNA reads as TGTGCCAGCACCCAAACAGGGGACGGGTATGGCTACACCTTC. Its protein is CASTQTGDGYGYTF.

This chain links TRBV6-6 with TRBJ2-1; 13 positions match TRBD2. The CDR3 has 13 amino acids. Germline loops: CDR1 MNHNY, CDR2 SVGAGI (reference sequence). V trimming: 10 bases; J trimming: 10 bases; junction bases outside the gene matches: 7. The DNA of the CDR3 is TGTGCCATTTGGACTAGCGGGAGTCTGGAGCAGTTCTTC. Protein sequence: CAIWTSGSLEQFF.

The V call is TRBV10-2, the J call TRBJ2-7; D is uncertain. In germline, CDR1 is WSHSY, CDR2 SAAADI. The V end was cut by 6 bases, the J end by 4 bases, with 22 bases between. The CDR3 length is 16 residues. The CDR3 nucleotides read TGCGCCAGCAGGGGCCTTACCACAGAGTCACCGTACGAGCAGTACTTC. Its protein is CASRGLTTESPYEQYF.

The chain couples TRBV6-5 to TRBJ2-1; a possible D gene is TRBD2 (5 bases). The V end lost 8 bases, the J end lost 9 bases, and 23 bases lay between the germline ends. This CDR3 comprises 15 residues. Per the germline V gene, CDR1 is MNHEY and CDR2 is SVGAGI. CDR3 sequence (DNA): TGTGCCAGCGCTAGACTCCGGGCTGACCGGGGTGAGCAGTTCTTC. This encodes CASARLRADRGEQFF.

The chain combines TRBV28 with TRBJ1-2; tentatively, D is TRBD1 (5 bases). Deletions cut 11 bases from V and 1 base from J, with 17 bases between. Per germline, CDR1 MDHEN and CDR2 SYDVKM. The length of the CDR3 is 14 residues. CDR3 bases: TGTGCCGGGGGGAACCTCAGGAGTAACTATGGCTACACCTTC. Its translation: CAGGNLRSNYGYTF.

This chain uses TRBV6-5 with TRBJ2-7; a possible D gene is TRBD1 (6 bases). Trimming stripped 6 bases from V and 4 bases from J, with 16 bases between. This CDR3 is 14 amino acids long. CDR1 and CDR2 (germline): MNHEY, SVGAGI. CDR3 in amino acids: CASRLNRVPYEQYF. Here the CDR3 DNA reads TGTGCCAGCAGGTTAAACAGGGTCCCTTACGAGCAGTACTTC.

The chain employs TRBV5-1 and TRBJ2-3; D not certain. V was clipped by 3 bases and J by 6 bases, with 20 bases between them. CDR1 and CDR2 from the germline V gene are SGHRS and YFSETQ. The CDR3 has 16 amino acids. The CDR3: CASSYQTSAQEDTQYF. Written as DNA, the CDR3 is TGCGCCAGCAGCTACCAGACCTCGGCGCAGGAGGATACGCAGTATTTT.

The V gene is TRBV5-1, the J gene TRBJ2-1; 7 bases line up with TRBD2. In germline, CDR1 is SGHRS, CDR2 YFSETQ. V was clipped by 6 bases and J by 8 bases; unmatched bases: 8. The CDR3 totals 13 residues. This CDR3 is CASKRGSGDEQFF. The CDR3 DNA follows: TGCGCCAGCAAGCGGGGAAGTGGAGATGAGCAGTTCTTC.

The V gene is TRBV6-1, the J gene TRBJ2-7; unclear D gene. Trimming stripped 5 bases from V and 6 bases from J, with 14 bases between. This CDR3 has 13 residues. The V gene's germline CDR1 is MNHNS and CDR2 SASEGT. CDR3 residues: CASSTPWNSEQYF. The CDR3 DNA is TGTGCCAGCAGTACCCCCTGGAATTCCGAGCAGTACTTC.

The chain combines TRBV28 with TRBJ1-4; 7 bases agree with TRBD1. This CDR3 region has 15 residues. V lost 4 bases to trimming and J lost 4 bases; unmatched junction nucleotides: 6. Germline V gene lookup returns CDR1 MDHEN and CDR2 SYDVKM. CDR3 DNA: TGTGCCAGCAGTTCTCGGGGGACAGATAATGAAAAACTGTTTTTT. Protein: CASSSRGTDNEKLFF. The variable domain in full, with the rest retrieved from reference TRBV28 and TRBJ1-4, is DVKVTQSSRYLVKRTGEKVFLECVQDMDHENMFWYRQDPGLGLRLIYFSYDVKMKEKGDIPEGYSVSREKKERFSLILESASTNQTSMYLCASSSRGTDNEKLFFGSGTQLSVL.

The chain joins TRBV18 to TRBJ2-7, with 8 bases matching TRBD2. Looked up from germline, CDR1 is KGHSH and CDR2 is LQKENI. J gave up 0 bases and V 2 bases, and 6 bases lay outside the gene matches. This CDR3 is built from 16 residues. The chain's CDR3 is CASSPGGGRPSYEQYF. The CDR3 DNA reads as TGTGCCAGCTCACCAGGGGGCGGGAGGCCCTCCTACGAGCAGTACTTC.

This chain links TRBV10-3 with TRBJ1-5; no definite D call. The CDR3 is 15 amino acids. Trimming removed 6 bases from V and 0 bases from J, with 12 bases in between. Germline V gives CDR1 ENHRY, CDR2 SYGVKD. Written as DNA, the CDR3 is TGTGCCATCAGCGCGACACTAGATAGCAATCAGCCCCAGCATTTT. Its protein is CAISATLDSNQPQHF.

The chain links TRBV7-2 to TRBJ2-1, with D tentatively TRBD1 (6 bases). Trimming took 5 bases from V and 0 from J, leaving 14 bases between them. CDR1 and CDR2 from the germline V gene are SGHTA and FQGNSA. The CDR3 has 16 residues. The CDR3 sequence is CASSKPTGSSYNEQFF. The CDR3 DNA is TGTGCCAGCAGCAAACCTACAGGGAGCTCCTACAATGAGCAGTTCTTC. Full variable domain (outside the CDR3, taken from reference TRBV7-2 and TRBJ2-1): GAGVSQSPSNKVTEKGKDVELRCDPISGHTALYWYRQSLGQGLEFLIYFQGNSAPDKSGLPSDRFSAERTGGSVSTLTIQRTQQEDSAVYLCASSKPTGSSYNEQFFGPGTRLTVL.

This chain joins TRBV18 and TRBJ1-2; 8 bases are a match to TRBD1. The CDR3 has 15 residues. The V gene's germline CDR1 is KGHSH and CDR2 LQKENI. V lost 2 bases and J lost 4; bases outside the gene matches: 6. The CDR3 spells CASSPSGQDLYGYTF. CDR3 nucleotides: TGTGCCAGCTCACCATCGGGACAGGACCTCTATGGCTACACCTTC. The full variable domain, rest sourced from reference TRBV18 and TRBJ1-2, is NAGVMQNPRHLVRRRGQEARLRCSPMKGHSHVYWYRQLPEEGLKFMVYLQKENIIDESGMPKERFSAEFPKEGPSILRIQQVVRGDSAAYFCASSPSGQDLYGYTFGSGTRLTVV.

The chain links TRBV25-1 to TRBJ1-5, with 12 bases lining up with TRBD1. The J segment lost 5 bases and the V segment lost 8 bases, leaving 1 base of the junction unmatched. The germline V gene has CDR1 MGHDK and CDR2 SYGVNS. CDR3 length: 13 residues. CDR3 sequence reads: CASGTGGYQPQHF. In DNA, the CDR3 is TGTGCCAGCGGGACAGGGGGCTATCAGCCCCAGCATTTT.

This chain links TRBV5-1 with TRBJ2-3; D gene unclear. The V gene lost 0 bases and the J gene lost 3 bases, with 5 bases spanning the gap. The CDR3 runs 13 residues. CDR1 is SGHRS and CDR2 is YFSETQ in the germline V gene. CDR3 nucleotides: TGCGCCAGCAGCTTGGAGTTTACAGATACGCAGTATTTT. This encodes CASSLEFTDTQYF.